The clone carrying this T cell receptor beta chain was seen at least ten times. The CDR3 is 14 amino acids. Trimming cost V 0 bases and J 5 bases, with 10 bases left between them. Germline-derived CDR1 and CDR2 are SGHAT and FQNNGV. These data are taken from a study of regulatory T cells in long-lasting Graves disease. The time point is: newly diagnosed GD, antithyroid drugs for less than 3 months. After RNA was extracted from PBMCs, the TCR library was made from it. Construction of TCR beta libraries relied on iRepertoire HTBI primers and on Arm-PCR targeting CDR3 regions. TCRdb passed the multiplex PCR reads through MiXCR, listing each CDR3 protein once. The sample has about 530,000 distinct CDR3 sequences; about 16% are singletons. This same sample was also part of a study on T cells in Graves' hyperthyroidism and ophthalmopathy.

The material was peripheral blood mononuclear cells (PBMCs), obtained at new diagnosis, from a patient treated with antithyroid drugs. This clonotype was obtained from a woman aged 40 to 65 with Graves disease. This sequence joins TRBV11-2 and TRBJ1-1; the D is unclear. CDR3 DNA sequence: TGTGCCAGCAGCTTAGAGAACGCTGGAACTGAAGCTTTCTTT. This encodes CASSLENAGTEAFF.